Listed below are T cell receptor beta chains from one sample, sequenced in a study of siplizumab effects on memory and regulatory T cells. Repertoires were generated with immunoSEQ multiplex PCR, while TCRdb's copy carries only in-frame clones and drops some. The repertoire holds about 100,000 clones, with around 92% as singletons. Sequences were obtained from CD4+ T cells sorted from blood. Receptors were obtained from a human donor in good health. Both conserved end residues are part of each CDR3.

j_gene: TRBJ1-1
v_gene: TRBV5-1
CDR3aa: CASSSGPNTEAFF

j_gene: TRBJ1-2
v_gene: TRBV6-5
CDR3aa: CASSYPDSRGYGYTF

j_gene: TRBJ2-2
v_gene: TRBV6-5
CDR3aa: CASTWTSGVSGELFF

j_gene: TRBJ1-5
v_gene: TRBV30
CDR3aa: CAWTGTNQPQHF

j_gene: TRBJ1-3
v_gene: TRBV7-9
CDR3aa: CASSRGTSGNTIYF

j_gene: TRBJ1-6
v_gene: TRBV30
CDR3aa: CAWSSGTGIFSYNSPLHF

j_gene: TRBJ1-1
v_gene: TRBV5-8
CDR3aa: CASSPYRAENTEAFF

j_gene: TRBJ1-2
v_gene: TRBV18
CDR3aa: CASSPSMEHYGYTF

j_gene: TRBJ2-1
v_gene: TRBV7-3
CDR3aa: CASSSGVEQFF

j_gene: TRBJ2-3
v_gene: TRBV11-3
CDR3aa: CASSLGVGGGTDTQYF

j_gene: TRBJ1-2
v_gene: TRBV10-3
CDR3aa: CAISDQVGRGVSYTF

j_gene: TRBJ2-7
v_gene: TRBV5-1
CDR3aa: CASSLNAAYEQYF

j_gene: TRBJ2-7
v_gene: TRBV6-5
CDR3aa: CASSYGTNAYEQYF

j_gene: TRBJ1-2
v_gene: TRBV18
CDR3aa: CASSRRDNLYGYTF

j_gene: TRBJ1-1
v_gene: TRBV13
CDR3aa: CASSLAGTGSVNTEAFF

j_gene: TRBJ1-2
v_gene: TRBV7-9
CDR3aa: CASSPGPAGGYTF

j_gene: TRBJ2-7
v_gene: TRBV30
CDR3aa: CAWSRDRGLEEQYF

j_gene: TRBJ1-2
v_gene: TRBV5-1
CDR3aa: CASSSTEGYGYTF

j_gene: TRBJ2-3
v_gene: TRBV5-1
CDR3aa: CASSLGGFTDTQYF

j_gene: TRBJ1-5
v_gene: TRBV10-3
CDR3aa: CAISEDSGGWKPQHF

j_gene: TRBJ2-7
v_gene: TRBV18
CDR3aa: CASSPPSGGLYEQYF

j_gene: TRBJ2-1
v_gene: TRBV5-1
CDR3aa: CASSASGGTYNEQFF

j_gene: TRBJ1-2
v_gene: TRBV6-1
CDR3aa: CASSVSLGGYTF

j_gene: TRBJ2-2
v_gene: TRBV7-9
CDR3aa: CASSLPAGGGELFF

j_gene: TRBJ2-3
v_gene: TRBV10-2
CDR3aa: CASTGGITDTQYF

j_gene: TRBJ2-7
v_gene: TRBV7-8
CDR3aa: CASSLRTGRDEQYF

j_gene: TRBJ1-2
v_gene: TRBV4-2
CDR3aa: CASGGEQGDYGYTF

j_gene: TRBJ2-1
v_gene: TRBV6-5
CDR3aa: CASSYGRTSGGGEQFF

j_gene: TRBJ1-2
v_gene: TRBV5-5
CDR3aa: CASSRGAGELFGYTF

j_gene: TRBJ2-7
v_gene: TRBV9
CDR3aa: CASPSRGSYEQYF

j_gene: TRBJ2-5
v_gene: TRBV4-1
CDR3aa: CASSQVLPAPQYF

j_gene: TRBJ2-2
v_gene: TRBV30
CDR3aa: CAWQLSGGTTGELFF

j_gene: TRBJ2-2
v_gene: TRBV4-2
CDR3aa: CASSQDLQGNTGELFF

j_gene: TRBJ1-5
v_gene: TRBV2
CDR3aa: CASSGEGFNQPQHF

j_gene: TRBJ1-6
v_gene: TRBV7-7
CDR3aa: CASSSTGGSPLHF

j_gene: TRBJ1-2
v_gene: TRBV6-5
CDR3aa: CASRGDGYTF

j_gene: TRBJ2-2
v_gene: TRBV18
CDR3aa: CASSRVRNTGELFF

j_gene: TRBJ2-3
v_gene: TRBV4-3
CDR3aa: CASSQVSGGTDTQYF

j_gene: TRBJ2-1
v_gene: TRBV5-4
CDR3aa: CASSDTGRYRNEQFF

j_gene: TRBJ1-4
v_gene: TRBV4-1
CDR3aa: CASSQDGTGWEKLFF

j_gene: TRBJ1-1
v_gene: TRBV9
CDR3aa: CASSATGRSNTEAFF

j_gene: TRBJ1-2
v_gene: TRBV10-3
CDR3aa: CAISESSVGGDYGYTF

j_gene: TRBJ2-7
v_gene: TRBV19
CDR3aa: CASSRTPGTGWYEQYF

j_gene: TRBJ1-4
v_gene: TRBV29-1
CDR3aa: CSAAGQGNGLFF

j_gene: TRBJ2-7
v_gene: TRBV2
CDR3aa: CASSADRYSYEQYF

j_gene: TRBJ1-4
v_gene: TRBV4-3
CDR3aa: CASSPPGTGDEKLFF

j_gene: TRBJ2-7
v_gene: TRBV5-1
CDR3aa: CASSPEGGEYEQYF

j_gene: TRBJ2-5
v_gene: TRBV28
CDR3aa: CASSLLSKRTQETQYF

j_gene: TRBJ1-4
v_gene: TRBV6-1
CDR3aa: CASSYRQINEKLFF

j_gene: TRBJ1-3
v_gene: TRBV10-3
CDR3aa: CAISDSSNSGNTIYF

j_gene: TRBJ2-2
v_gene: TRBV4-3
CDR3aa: CASSQDTVALNGELFF

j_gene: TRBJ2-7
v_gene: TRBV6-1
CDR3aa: CATRGDGYEQYF

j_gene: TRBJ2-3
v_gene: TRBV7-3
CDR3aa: CASSPISGGPPDTQYF

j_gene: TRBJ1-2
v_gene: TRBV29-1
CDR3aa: CSVGGGRVANYGYTF

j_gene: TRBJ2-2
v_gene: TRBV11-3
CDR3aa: CASSSFGGNTGELFF